Following are 4 T cell receptor beta chains from one sample sequenced in a study of T-cell memory formation after mild COVID-19. One entry per CDR3 protein results from TCRdb running MiXCR on the 5' RACE reads. The table has around 340,000 distinct CDR3 sequences, around 20% seen once. The specimen sequenced was PBMCs or a T cell subset sorted from them (not recorded which). The receptors were sampled from an adult woman who had mild COVID-19 (a few samples of this study predate the infection). Cell type and time point are not known.

This chain's CDR3 is CASSPGTSGRSWGETQYF. The CDR3, as DNA: TGTGCCAGCAGCCCCGGGACTAGCGGGAGGAGTTGGGGCGAGACCCAGTACTTC. The chain joins TRBV7-2 to TRBJ2-5, with 15 bases matching TRBD2. This CDR3 region has 18 residues. The germline CDR1 and CDR2 sequences are SGHTA and FQGNSA. Germline trimming cut 5 bases from V and 5 bases from J; bases unmatched to any gene: 12.

This clonotype was detected a few times. This CDR3 is CASSYGTHNEQFF. The CDR3 DNA reads TGTGCCAGCAGTTACGGGACTCACAATGAGCAGTTCTTC. The V gene is TRBV6-6, the J gene TRBJ2-1; possible D gene TRBD2, 6 bases. The CDR3 sequence is 13 residues long. Trimming pared 2 bases from V and 5 bases from J, leaving 7 bases between. Germline V lookup: CDR1 MNHNY, CDR2 SVGAGI (reference sequence).

The rearrangement uses TRBV15 and TRBJ1-2; D is uncertain. V lost 6 bases and J 0 bases, leaving 20 bases between the germline ends. This CDR3 has 17 residues. CDR1 and CDR2 (germline): LNHNV, YYDKDF (reference sequence). CDR3 DNA: TGTGCCACCAGACCGGACGGAACCTACCCTCCTAACTATGGCTACACCTTC. Protein: CATRPDGTYPPNYGYTF.

Only a few counts were recorded for this clonotype. The rearrangement uses TRBV12-3 or TRBV12-4 and TRBJ2-7; D is possibly TRBD1 (5 bases). There are 14 residues in the CDR3. V lost 4 bases and J lost 6, with 16 bases in between. The CDR3 sequence is CASSSQGKGREQYF. The CDR3 DNA is TGTGCCAGCAGTTCCCAGGGAAAGGGTCGCGAGCAGTACTTC.